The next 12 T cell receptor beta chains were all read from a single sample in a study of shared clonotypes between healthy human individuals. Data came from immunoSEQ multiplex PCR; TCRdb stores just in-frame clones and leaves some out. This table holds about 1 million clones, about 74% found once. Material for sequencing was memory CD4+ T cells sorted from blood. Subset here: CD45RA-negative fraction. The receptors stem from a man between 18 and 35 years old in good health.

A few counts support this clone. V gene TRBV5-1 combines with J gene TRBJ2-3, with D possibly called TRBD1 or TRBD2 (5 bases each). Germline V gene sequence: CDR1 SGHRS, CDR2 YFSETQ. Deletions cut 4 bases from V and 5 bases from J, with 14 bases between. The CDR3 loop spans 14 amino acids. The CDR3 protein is CASSQMGDKDTQYF. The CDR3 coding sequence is TGCGCCAGCAGCCAAATGGGGGATAAAGATACGCAGTATTTT.

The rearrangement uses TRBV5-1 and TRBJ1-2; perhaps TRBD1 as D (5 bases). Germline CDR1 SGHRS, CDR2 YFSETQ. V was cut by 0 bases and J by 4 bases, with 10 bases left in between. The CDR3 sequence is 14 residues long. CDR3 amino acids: CASSLEGAGYGYTF. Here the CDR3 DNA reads TGCGCCAGCAGCTTGGAAGGGGCCGGCTATGGCTACACCTTC.

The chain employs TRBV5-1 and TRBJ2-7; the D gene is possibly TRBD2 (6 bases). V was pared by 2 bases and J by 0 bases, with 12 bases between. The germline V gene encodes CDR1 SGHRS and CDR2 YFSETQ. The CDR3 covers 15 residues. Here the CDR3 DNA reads TGCGCCAGCAGCTTAGTGGCTAGCGCCTCCTACGAGCAGTACTTC. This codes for CASSLVASASYEQYF.

CDR3 in amino acids: CAWSRTGVFYEQYF. The CDR3 DNA follows: TGTGCCTGGTCCCGAACCGGGGTCTTCTACGAGCAGTACTTC. This chain uses TRBV30 with TRBJ2-7, with D perhaps matching TRBD2 (5 bases). The CDR3 is made up of 14 amino acids. V gave up 5 bases and J gave up 3 bases, with 17 bases separating them. Per the germline V gene, CDR1 is GTSNPN and CDR2 is SVGIG (reference sequence).

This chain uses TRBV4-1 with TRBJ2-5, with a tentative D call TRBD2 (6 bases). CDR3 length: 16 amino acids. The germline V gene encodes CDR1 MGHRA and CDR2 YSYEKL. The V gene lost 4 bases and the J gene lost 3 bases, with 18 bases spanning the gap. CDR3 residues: CASSLAAFSGKETQYF. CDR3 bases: TGCGCCAGCAGCCTAGCGGCCTTTAGCGGAAAAGAGACCCAGTACTTC.

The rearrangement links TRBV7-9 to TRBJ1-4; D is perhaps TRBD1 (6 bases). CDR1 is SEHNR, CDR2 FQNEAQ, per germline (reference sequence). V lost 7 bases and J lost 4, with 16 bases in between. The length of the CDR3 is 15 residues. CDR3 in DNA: TGTGCCAGCAATCTAGACGGGACACGTAATGAAAAACTGTTTTTT. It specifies CASNLDGTRNEKLFF.

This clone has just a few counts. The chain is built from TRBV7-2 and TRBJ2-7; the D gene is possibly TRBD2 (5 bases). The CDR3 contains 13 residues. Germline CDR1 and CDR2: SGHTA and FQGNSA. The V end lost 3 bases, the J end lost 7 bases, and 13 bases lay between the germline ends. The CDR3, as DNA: TGTGCCAGCAGCTTTAGCGTTCTTCGGGAGCAGTACTTC. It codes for CASSFSVLREQYF.

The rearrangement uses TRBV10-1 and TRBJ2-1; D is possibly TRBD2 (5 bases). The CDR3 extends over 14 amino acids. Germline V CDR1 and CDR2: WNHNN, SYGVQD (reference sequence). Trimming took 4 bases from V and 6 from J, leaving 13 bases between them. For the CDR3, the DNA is TGCGCCAGCAGTGGGGAGCGTGGCTCCAATGAGCAGTTCTTC. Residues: CASSGERGSNEQFF.

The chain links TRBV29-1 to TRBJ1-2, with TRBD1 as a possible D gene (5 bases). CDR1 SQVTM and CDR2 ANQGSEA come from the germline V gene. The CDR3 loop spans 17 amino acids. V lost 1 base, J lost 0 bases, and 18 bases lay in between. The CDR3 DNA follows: TGCAGCGTTGAAGCACACATAGGGACTCTAGCTAACTATGGCTACACCTTC. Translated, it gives CSVEAHIGTLANYGYTF. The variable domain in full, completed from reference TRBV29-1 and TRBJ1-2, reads SAVISQKPSRDICQRGTSLTIQCQVDSQVTMMFWYRQQPGQSLTLIATANQGSEATYESGFVIDKFPISRPNLTFSTLTVSNMSPEDSSIYLCSVEAHIGTLANYGYTFGSGTRLTVV.

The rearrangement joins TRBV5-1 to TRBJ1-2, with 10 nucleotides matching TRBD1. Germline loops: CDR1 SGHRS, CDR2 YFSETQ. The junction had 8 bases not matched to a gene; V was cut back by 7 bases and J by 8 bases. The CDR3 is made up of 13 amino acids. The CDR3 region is CASGQTGGYGYTF. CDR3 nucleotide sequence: TGCGCCAGCGGCCAGACAGGGGGCTACGGCTACACCTTC.

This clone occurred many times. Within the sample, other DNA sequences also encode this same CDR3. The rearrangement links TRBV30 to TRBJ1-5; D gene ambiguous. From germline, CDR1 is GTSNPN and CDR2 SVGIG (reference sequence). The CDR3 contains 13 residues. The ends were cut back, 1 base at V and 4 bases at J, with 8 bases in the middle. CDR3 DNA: TGTGCCTGGAGTGAGGCGGGAAATCAGCCCCAGCATTTT. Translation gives CAWSEAGNQPQHF.

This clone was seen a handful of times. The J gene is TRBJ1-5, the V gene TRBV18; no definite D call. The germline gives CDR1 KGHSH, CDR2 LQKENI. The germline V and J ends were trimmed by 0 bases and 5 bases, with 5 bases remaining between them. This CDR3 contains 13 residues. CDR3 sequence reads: CASSPPGHQPQHF. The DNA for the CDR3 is TGTGCCAGCTCACCACCGGGTCATCAGCCCCAGCATTTT.